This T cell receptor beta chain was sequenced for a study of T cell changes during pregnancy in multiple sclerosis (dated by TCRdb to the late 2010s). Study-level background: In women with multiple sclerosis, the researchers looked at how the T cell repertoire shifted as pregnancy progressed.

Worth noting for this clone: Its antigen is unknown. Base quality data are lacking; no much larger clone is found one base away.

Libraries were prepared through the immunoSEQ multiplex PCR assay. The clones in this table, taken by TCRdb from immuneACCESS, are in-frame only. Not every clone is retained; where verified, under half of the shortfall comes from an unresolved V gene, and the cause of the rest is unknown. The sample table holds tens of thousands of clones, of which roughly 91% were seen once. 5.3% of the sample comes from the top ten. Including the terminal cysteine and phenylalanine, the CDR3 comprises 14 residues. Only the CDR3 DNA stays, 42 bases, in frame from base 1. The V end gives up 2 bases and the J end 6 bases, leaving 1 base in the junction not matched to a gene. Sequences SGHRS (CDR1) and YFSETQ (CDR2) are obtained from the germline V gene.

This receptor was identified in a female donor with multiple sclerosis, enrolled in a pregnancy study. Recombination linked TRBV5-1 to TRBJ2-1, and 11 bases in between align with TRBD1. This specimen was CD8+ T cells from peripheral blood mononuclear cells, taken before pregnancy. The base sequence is TGCGCCAGCAGCTTAGGGACAGGGGGCAATGAGCAGTTCTTC. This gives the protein CASSLGTGGNEQFF.